The 23 T cell receptor beta chains in this list originate from one sample, sequenced in a study of blood T cell repertoires in COVID-19. Profiling relied on immunoSEQ multiplex PCR, and the TCRdb table lists in-frame clones only, not all of them. This sample has about 98,000 clones, with around 80% found just once. Sequenced material: peripheral blood. The receptors originated from a man older than 75 with acute or convalescent COVID-19.

The CDR3 nucleotides read TGCGCCAGCATGGGACAGGGGTCCCAAGAGACCCAGTACTTC. This translates into CASMGQGSQETQYF. J is TRBJ2-5 and V is TRBV5-1; TRBD1 agrees at 10 bases. Looked up from germline, CDR1 is SGHRS and CDR2 is YFSETQ. CDR3 size: 14 residues. Losses at the gene ends were 6 bases for V and 1 base for J; bases not matched to a gene: 3.

The rearrangement links TRBV28 to TRBJ2-3, with TRBD2 matching over 11 bases. With V trimmed by 0 bases and J by 5 bases, 4 bases remained unmatched. CDR1 is MDHEN, CDR2 SYDVKM, per germline. CDR3 size: 16 residues. CDR3 nucleotides: TGTGCCAGCAGTTTATGGGGACTAGCGGAGGGAGATACGCAGTATTTT. Protein sequence: CASSLWGLAEGDTQYF.

The rearrangement links TRBV9 to TRBJ2-5; D unclear. Trimming cost V 1 base and J 4 bases, with 8 bases left between them. Germline V gene data show CDR1 as SGDLS and CDR2 as YYNGEE. The CDR3 runs to 13 residues. The CDR3 region is CASSVPGSETQYF. CDR3 in DNA: TGTGCCAGCAGCGTACCGGGTTCAGAGACCCAGTACTTC.

The chain is built from TRBV3-1 (or the pseudogene TRBV3-2) and TRBJ2-1, with D possibly matching TRBD1 (8 bases). The germline CDR1 and CDR2 sequences are LGHDT and YNNKEL (reference sequence). This CDR3 has 13 residues. With 8 bases removed from V and 8 bases from J, the gap between germline ends came to 16 bases. The CDR3 loop is CASSQQGGYEQFF. CDR3 DNA: TGTGCCAGCTCCCAACAGGGGGGGTATGAGCAGTTCTTC.

This clone was seen only once. The gene calls are TRBV18 and TRBJ2-2; a possible D gene is TRBD2 (6 bases). V lost 1 base and J lost 2, with 11 bases in between. Germline V gene data show CDR1 as KGHSH and CDR2 as LQKENI. The CDR3 loop spans 16 amino acids. The CDR3: CASSPQSAGNTGELFF. The CDR3 region has the DNA TGTGCCAGCTCACCACAATCAGCGGGCAACACCGGGGAGCTGTTTTTT.

This clone has just a few counts. The V call is TRBV30, the J call TRBJ2-1; TRBD2 matches at 8 bases. The CDR3 runs 12 residues. Per the germline V gene, CDR1 is GTSNPN and CDR2 is SVGIG (reference sequence). J lost 6 bases, V lost 7 bases, and 5 bases had no gene match. CDR3 DNA sequence: TGTGCCTTAGGGACTAGTGCCAATGAGCAGTTCTTC. It specifies CALGTSANEQFF. Variable domain in full (rest from reference TRBV30 and TRBJ2-1): SQTIHQWPATLVQPVGSPLSLECTVEGTSNPNLYWYRQAAGRGLQLLFYSVGIGQISSEVPQNLSASRPQDRQFILSSKKLLLSDSGFYLCALGTSANEQFFGPGTRLTVL.

This CDR3 reads CAWSMGRARYTF. As DNA, the CDR3 is TGTGCCTGGAGTATGGGCAGGGCCCGCTACACCTTC. The genes are TRBV30 and TRBJ1-2, with a weak D call TRBD1 (5 bases). V lost 2 bases and J 9 bases, leaving 13 bases between the germline ends. CDR3 length equals 12 residues. Germline lookup yields CDR1 GTSNPN and CDR2 SVGIG (reference sequence). Drawing the rest from reference TRBV30 and TRBJ1-2, the complete variable domain is SQTIHQWPATLVQPVGSPLSLECTVEGTSNPNLYWYRQAAGRGLQLLFYSVGIGQISSEVPQNLSASRPQDRQFILSSKKLLLSDSGFYLCAWSMGRARYTFGSGTRLTVV.

The chain has TRBV5-5 and TRBJ2-7; 8 bases match TRBD1. This CDR3 comprises 16 residues. CDR1 SGHKS and CDR2 YYEKEE come from the germline V gene (reference sequence). The junction had 8 bases not matched to a gene; V was cut back by 1 base and J by 2 bases. The DNA of the CDR3 is TGTGCCAGCAGCTTGAGAGGTGGGACAGGTACCTACGAGCAGTACTTC. Protein product: CASSLRGGTGTYEQYF.

V gene TRBV11-2 combines with J gene TRBJ2-1; 7 positions agree with TRBD1. The germline V gene has CDR1 SGHAT and CDR2 FQNNGV. The CDR3 totals 13 residues. V shed 6 bases, J shed 4 bases, and the junction held 3 bases outside the gene matches. CDR3 sequence reads: CASREQGYNEQFF. CDR3 coding DNA: TGTGCCAGCAGGGAACAGGGGTACAATGAGCAGTTCTTC.

The V call is TRBV19, the J call TRBJ2-7; 12 bases match TRBD2. CDR1 is LNHDA and CDR2 is SQIVND in the germline V gene (reference sequence). The V and J ends lost 5 bases and 6 bases, in that order; junction bases with no gene match: 11. The CDR3 runs to 16 residues. CDR3 loop: CASSFSASGGALEQYF. The CDR3 DNA reads TGTGCCAGTAGTTTCTCCGCTAGCGGGGGGGCCCTCGAGCAGTACTTC.

The rearrangement links TRBV18 to TRBJ2-1; 8 positions match TRBD2. Germline V gene sequence: CDR1 KGHSH, CDR2 LQKENI. The CDR3 contains 17 residues. V shed 2 bases, J shed 9 bases, and the junction held 15 bases outside the gene matches. For the CDR3, the DNA is TGTGCCAGCTCACCAGCCGCCGGGACTAGAAGTGGGGGTGAGCAGTTCTTC. Its translation: CASSPAAGTRSGGEQFF.

CDR3 region: CASSWGGVGGNTIYF. The CDR3 DNA sequence: TGTGCCAGCAGTTGGGGGGGGGTAGGTGGAAACACCATATATTTT. The genes are TRBV6-5 and TRBJ1-3; perhaps TRBD1 as D (5 bases). CDR3 length equals 15 residues. In germline, CDR1 is MNHEY, CDR2 SVGAGI. V was trimmed by 4 bases and J by 3 bases, leaving 13 bases between them.

The rearrangement links TRBV7-2 to TRBJ2-1; 9 bases match TRBD2. The CDR3 is 14 amino acids. In germline, CDR1 is SGHTA, CDR2 FQGNSA. Losses at the gene ends were 3 bases for V and 8 bases for J; bases not matched to a gene: 5. CDR3 residues: CASSFLAGFHEQFF. DNA for the CDR3: TGTGCCAGCAGCTTCCTAGCGGGATTTCATGAGCAGTTCTTC.

The rearrangement uses TRBV7-2 and TRBJ2-7; TRBD2 agrees at 7 bases. Germline V gene lookup returns CDR1 SGHTA and CDR2 FQGNSA. The ends lost 5 bases at V and 7 bases at J; junction bases unmatched: 8. The length of the CDR3 is 13 residues. The CDR3 DNA reads as TGTGCCAGCAGCCCTAGCGGAGGGAATGAGCAGTACTTC. As protein: CASSPSGGNEQYF.

Comment on this clone: The sample has other DNA sequences that encode this CDR3 too. The V call is TRBV7-2, the J call TRBJ1-4; no clear D gene. Per germline, CDR1 SGHTA and CDR2 FQGNSA. V shed 6 bases and J shed 2 bases, with 10 bases lying between them. CDR3 size: 14 residues. The CDR3 is CASSRGGTNEKLFF. As DNA, the CDR3 is TGTGCCAGCAGTCGAGGTGGCACTAATGAAAAACTGTTTTTT.

J is TRBJ1-1 and V is TRBV6-5, with D possibly being TRBD1 (5 bases). CDR3 length: 14 residues. The germline CDR1 and CDR2 sequences are MNHEY and SVGAGI. With 7 bases removed from V and 1 base from J, the gap between germline ends came to 13 bases. The CDR3: CASKGLSKNTEAFF. As DNA, the CDR3 is TGTGCCAGCAAGGGGCTTAGCAAGAACACTGAAGCTTTCTTT.

This chain links TRBV10-1 with TRBJ2-7, with 7 nucleotides matching TRBD1. The J segment lost 1 base and the V segment lost 8 bases, leaving 8 bases of the junction unmatched. The CDR3 spans 14 residues. Germline V gene data show CDR1 as WNHNN and CDR2 as SYGVQD (reference sequence). CDR3 region: CASRPGTASYEQYF. CDR3 DNA sequence: TGCGCCAGCCGACCCGGGACAGCATCCTACGAGCAGTACTTC.

V usage is TRBV28 and J usage is TRBJ1-2, with TRBD1 matching over 7 bases. V dropped 4 bases and J dropped 4; count of bases not matched to a gene: 6. The germline V gene has CDR1 MDHEN and CDR2 SYDVKM. The CDR3 loop spans 14 amino acids. The CDR3 reads CASSSSDRFYGYTF. For the CDR3, the DNA is TGTGCCAGCAGTTCGTCGGACAGGTTCTATGGCTACACCTTC.

The chain is built from TRBV24-1 and TRBJ2-5; 9 bases are a match to TRBD2. V was clipped by 3 bases and J by 2 bases; unmatched bases: 0. Per the germline V gene, CDR1 is KGHDR and CDR2 is SFDVKD. The CDR3 contains 14 residues. The CDR3, as DNA: TGTGCCACCAGTGATGCGGGGGGGCAAGAGACCCAGTACTTC. Amino acids: CATSDAGGQETQYF.

This chain connects TRBV18 to TRBJ2-7; 7 bases line up with TRBD2. Looked up from germline, CDR1 is KGHSH and CDR2 is LQKENI. The CDR3 length is 15 residues. V lost 6 bases and J lost 3; bases outside the gene matches: 11. DNA for the CDR3: TGTGCCAGCTCCCTAGACTTCCAGCGGGACTACGAGCAGTACTTC. It encodes CASSLDFQRDYEQYF.

This sequence joins TRBV3-1 (or the pseudogene TRBV3-2) and TRBJ1-1, with D unresolved. The CDR3 contains 15 residues. The ends were cut back, 4 bases at V and 1 base at J, with 13 bases in the middle. Germline V CDR1 and CDR2: LGHDT, YNNKEL (reference sequence). CDR3 loop: CASSPGLPRNTEAFF. The CDR3 nucleotides read TGTGCCAGCAGCCCTGGGCTACCCCGGAACACTGAAGCTTTCTTT.

The chain employs TRBV10-2 and TRBJ2-2, with TRBD1 as a possible D gene (5 bases). Trimming removed 6 bases from V and 2 bases from J, with 7 bases in between. Looked up from germline, CDR1 is WSHSY and CDR2 is SAAADI. This CDR3 region has 13 residues. CDR3 bases: TGCGCCAGCAGGCAGGGAAACACCGGGGAGCTGTTTTTT. Amino acid sequence: CASRQGNTGELFF.

The chain carries TRBV4-3 and TRBJ2-3; 7 bases are a match to TRBD2. V gave up 3 bases and J gave up 3 bases; unmatched junction bases: 6. This CDR3 is built from 15 residues. Germline CDR1 and CDR2: LGHNA and YSLEER. CDR3 coding DNA: TGCGCCAGCAGCCAGCGGGGGTTCGGAACAGATACGCAGTATTTT. As protein: CASSQRGFGTDTQYF.